This T cell receptor beta chain emerged from a study of cytomegalovirus exposure and HLA in healthy donors. PCR primers comprised 60 Vbeta and 13 Jbeta primers. As handled by the study authors: It was a later analysis that counted roughly 79 million unique TCR beta chains, of which roughly 11 million were shared. Libraries were prepared by immunoSEQ multiplex PCR; TCRdb keeps only in-frame clonotypes and omits some of them. That table gives V, J and clone size, and the DNA gave D and trimming. The sample shows under 200,000 clones, over 75% of them seen only once. CDR1 is MNHEY, CDR2 SVGAGI, per germline. This CDR3 comprises 16 residues. V shed 3 bases, J shed 6 bases, and the junction held 10 bases outside the gene matches. Notes on this clone: The antigen remains undetermined.

Broader study findings: On later analysis, the bulk of CMV-associated TCR beta chains appeared to be HLA-restricted.

The sequenced sample was PBMCs. The chain uses TRBV6-5 and TRBJ2-3; 9 nucleotides match TRBD2. This clonotype originated in a young woman in good health and CMV-seronegative. CDR3 coding DNA: TGTGCCAGCAGTTATGGCAGCGGGGGGTCCTCGGATACGCAGTATTTT. Its translation: CASSYGSGGSSDTQYF.